The present T cell receptor beta chain was sequenced within a study of shared clonotypes between healthy human individuals. The CDR3 has 15 amino acids. Per germline, CDR1 SGHAT and CDR2 FQNNGV. The V gene lost 0 bases and the J gene lost 3 bases, with 11 bases spanning the gap. Generated by immunoSEQ multiplex PCR, the TCRdb table keeps only in-frame clones and is missing some. The data hold 2 million to 2.5 million clones, with just over 90% observed a single time. V and J are TRBV11-2 and TRBJ1-1; D gene ambiguous. The sequence was obtained from a young man in good health. Some clones in this sample may be carry-over from other donors' samples. The sequenced sample consisted of naive CD4+ T cells from PBMCs. Subset given: CD45RA+ positively selected. CDR3 protein: CASSLEAHGDTEAFF. The CDR3 DNA is TGTGCCAGCAGCTTAGAGGCCCACGGCGACACTGAAGCTTTCTTT.